These 23 T cell receptor beta chains were all obtained from the same sample, sequenced in a study of T-cell reconstitution after alpha-beta-depleted transplantation in children. For TCRbeta, the library was prepared with unique molecular identifiers. TCRdb used MiXCR to reprocess the PCR reads, holding one entry per CDR3 protein. This sample carries almost 500,000 distinct CDR3 sequences, around 13% of them seen once, and the ten largest clones take about 5.4%. The sample here was PBMCs from the stem cell graft donor, taken from the stem cell graft. All receptors derive from a human donor who donated a stem cell graft to a child with combined immunodeficiency.

The chain employs TRBV12-3 or TRBV12-4 and TRBJ1-2, with TRBD1 as a possible D gene (6 bases). The length of the CDR3 is 14 residues. V lost 6 bases to trimming and J lost 6 bases, with 17 bases between them. The CDR3 DNA reads as TGTGCCAGCAGCCGACAAAAGGGGGTGGATGGCTACACCTTC. Protein product: CASSRQKGVDGYTF.

V usage is TRBV18 and J usage is TRBJ1-4, with D possibly TRBD1 on 6 matching bases. Germline-derived CDR1 and CDR2 are KGHSH and LQKENI. Deletions cut 3 bases from V and 2 bases from J, with 16 bases between. The CDR3 runs 17 residues. The CDR3 nucleotides are TGTGCCAGCTCACCTTTCAACCACGGACAGACTAATGAAAAACTGTTTTTT. This translates into CASSPFNHGQTNEKLFF.

The sample holds a few counts of this clonotype. The V call is TRBV20-1, the J call TRBJ2-3, with D possibly being TRBD1 or TRBD2 (5 bases each). Trimming pared 6 bases from V and 0 bases from J, leaving 10 bases between. The CDR3 is made up of 13 amino acids. Germline CDR1 DFQATT, CDR2 SNEGSKA (reference sequence). CDR3 bases: TGCAGTGCCCCCGGGGCTAGCACAGATACGCAGTATTTT. Its protein product is CSAPGASTDTQYF.

This clonotype has a count of ten or more. The V call is TRBV2, the J call TRBJ2-1, with TRBD1 matching over 7 bases. CDR1 is SNHLY, CDR2 FYNNEI, per germline. Losses at the gene ends were 3 bases for V and 7 bases for J; bases not matched to a gene: 9. There are 15 residues in the CDR3. Here the CDR3 reads CASSERYRGVNEQFF. The DNA for the CDR3 is TGTGCCAGCAGTGAGCGGTACAGGGGAGTGAATGAGCAGTTCTTC.

The gene calls are TRBV3-1 and TRBJ2-4, with 9 bases that match TRBD1. This CDR3 contains 12 residues. CDR1 is LGHDT, CDR2 YNNKEL, per germline (reference sequence). V lost 6 bases to trimming and J lost 9 bases; unmatched junction nucleotides: 3. In DNA form, the CDR3 reads TGTGCCAGCAGTCGACAGGGGGGCATTCAGTACTTC. Protein product: CASSRQGGIQYF.

This clonotype turned up a few times. This chain uses TRBV6-2 or TRBV6-3 with TRBJ2-1; TRBD2 agrees at 9 bases. Looked up from germline, CDR1 is MNHEY and CDR2 is SVGEGT. The CDR3 sequence is 17 residues long. Trimming took 0 bases from V and 3 from J; bases not matched to a gene: 6. In nucleotides, the CDR3 is TGTGCCAGCAGTTACTCGAGGCGGGAGGGTGGCTACAATGAGCAGTTCTTC. Translated, it gives CASSYSRREGGYNEQFF.

The chain couples TRBV24-1 to TRBJ2-3, with unresolved D. V lost 0 bases and J 6 bases, leaving 6 bases between the germline ends. The germline V gene has CDR1 KGHDR and CDR2 SFDVKD. The CDR3 loop spans 13 amino acids. The CDR3 nucleotides are TGTGCCACCAGTGATTTGCTAGTGGATACGCAGTATTTT. Its translation is CATSDLLVDTQYF.

The table lists this clonotype with a few counts. The chain is built from TRBV12-3 or TRBV12-4 and TRBJ2-3; unclear D gene. The ends were cut back, 3 bases at V and 6 bases at J, with 10 bases in the middle. CDR3 length equals 13 residues. The chain's CDR3 is CASSFPPGDTQYF. The CDR3 nucleotides are TGTGCCAGCAGTTTCCCACCCGGGGATACGCAGTATTTT.

This sequence joins TRBV14 and TRBJ2-1, with D perhaps TRBD2 (6 bases). V shed 4 bases and J shed 0 bases, with 13 bases lying between them. In germline, CDR1 is SGHDN, CDR2 FVKESK. The CDR3 totals 16 residues. The CDR3: CASSPLGRSSYNEQFF. The CDR3 bases are TGTGCCAGCAGCCCTTTGGGGAGGAGCTCCTACAATGAGCAGTTCTTC.

This clonotype was seen at least ten times. The chain recombines TRBV20-1 with TRBJ1-5; the match to TRBD1 covers 8 bases. The CDR3 is 14 amino acids. Germline trimming cut 3 bases from V and 6 bases from J; bases unmatched to any gene: 7. Per germline, CDR1 DFQATT and CDR2 SNEGSKA (reference sequence). The CDR3 nucleotides read TGCAGTGCTAGGGCGGACAGGGAGAGTCAGCCCCAGCATTTT. Translated: CSARADRESQPQHF.

This clonotype was recorded a few times. The J gene is TRBJ1-3, the V gene TRBV4-1; D is uncertain. The CDR3 sequence is 13 residues long. The V and J ends lost 6 bases and 2 bases respectively, with 8 bases between them. Germline V gene data show CDR1 as MGHRA and CDR2 as YSYEKL. CDR3 loop: CASSRPPGNTIYF. The DNA for the CDR3 is TGCGCCAGCAGTCGACCCCCTGGAAACACCATATATTTT.

This clonotype occurred a few times. V gene TRBV4-3 combines with J gene TRBJ2-1; D could derive from TRBD1 or TRBD2 (5 bases each). The length of the CDR3 is 16 residues. Per germline, CDR1 LGHNA and CDR2 YSLEER. Trimming left V 3 bases short and J 4 bases short, with 16 bases between. Here the CDR3 DNA reads TGCGCCAGCAGCCACTCCTACACCAGGGAGTACAATGAGCAGTTCTTC. This codes for CASSHSYTREYNEQFF.

This clonotype showed up just a few times. The chain is built from TRBV12-3 or TRBV12-4 and TRBJ2-3; the match to TRBD2 covers 9 bases. Trimming cost V 4 bases and J 0 bases; bases outside gene matches: 5. The CDR3 has 16 residues. Here the CDR3 DNA reads TGTGCCAGCAGTTCTCCCGGACTAGCGAGCACAGATACGCAGTATTTT. Translating it yields CASSSPGLASTDTQYF.

The chain uses TRBV5-1 and TRBJ2-1; 7 bases line up with TRBD1. The length of the CDR3 is 16 residues. Germline V gives CDR1 SGHRS, CDR2 YFSETQ. J lost 0 bases, V lost 4 bases, and 7 bases had no gene match. The CDR3 nucleotides read TGCGCCAGCAGCGGAATGACAGGGAGCTCCTACAATGAGCAGTTCTTC. Encoded protein: CASSGMTGSSYNEQFF.

Only a few counts were recorded for this clonotype. V is TRBV4-3 and J is TRBJ2-7; TRBD1 matches at 9 bases. The V and J ends lost 4 bases and 1 base, in that order; junction bases with no gene match: 11. The CDR3 has 17 residues. Germline V gene lookup returns CDR1 LGHNA and CDR2 YSLEER. CDR3 coding DNA: TGCGCCAGCAGCCTTGGGTTCCCGGGACAGGGATCCTACGAGCAGTACTTC. It yields the protein CASSLGFPGQGSYEQYF.

The chain joins TRBV12-3 or TRBV12-4 to TRBJ2-2, with D possibly being TRBD2 (5 bases). Trimming removed 3 bases at V and 5 bases at J, with 13 bases between. This CDR3 is built from 15 residues. For the CDR3, the DNA is TGTGCCAGCAGTTTTCGGCCCCGAGGGACCGGGGAGCTGTTTTTT. Translated, it gives CASSFRPRGTGELFF.

This clonotype was observed a few times. The V and J genes are TRBV12-3 or TRBV12-4 and TRBJ1-4; weak D call: TRBD1 (5 bases). V shed 3 bases and J shed 8 bases, with 7 bases lying between them. This CDR3 is built from 12 residues. The chain's CDR3 is CASSFPGEKLFF. CDR3 sequence (DNA): TGTGCCAGCAGTTTTCCAGGGGAAAAACTGTTTTTT.

This chain connects TRBV21-1 to TRBJ2-7. TRBV21-1 is a pseudogene. The CDR3 is 14 residues long. The CDR3 nucleotides read TGTGCCAGCAGCAAAGCATCGGGTCCCTACGAGCAGTACTTC. This codes for CASSKASGPYEQYF.

This clonotype was observed a handful of times. V and J are TRBV12-3 or TRBV12-4 and TRBJ1-2; 8 bases fit TRBD1. CDR3 size: 16 residues. The trim removed 5 bases at V and 3 bases at J, leaving 11 bases unmatched. The CDR3 spells CASSGGRGRVDYGYTF. The CDR3 DNA reads as TGTGCCAGCAGTGGTGGCAGGGGGCGCGTGGACTATGGCTACACCTTC.

The chain's CDR3 is CATSRDYSWPGGDNEQFF. The CDR3 coding sequence is TGTGCCACCAGCAGAGATTATTCATGGCCCGGGGGTGACAATGAGCAGTTCTTC. This chain uses TRBV15 with TRBJ2-1; a possible D gene is TRBD2 (6 bases). This CDR3 region has 18 residues. Per the germline V gene, CDR1 is LNHNV and CDR2 is YYDKDF (reference sequence). Trimming removed 0 bases from V and 5 bases from J, with 20 bases in between.

The gene calls are TRBV19 and TRBJ2-3; weak D call: TRBD2 (6 bases). This CDR3 contains 15 residues. Looked up from germline, CDR1 is LNHDA and CDR2 is SQIVND (reference sequence). Trimming left V 6 bases short and J 1 base short, with 14 bases between. CDR3 region: CASSTEGGGTDTQYF. In DNA, the CDR3 is TGTGCCAGTAGCACAGAAGGAGGGGGCACAGATACGCAGTATTTT.

The chain has TRBV29-1 and TRBJ1-1, with D uncertain. The CDR3 contains 14 residues. Germline V gene lookup returns CDR1 SQVTM and CDR2 ANQGSEA. V was pared by 3 bases and J by 0 bases, with 11 bases between. Here the CDR3 reads CSVEDGEMNTEAFF. DNA of the CDR3: TGCAGCGTTGAGGATGGGGAGATGAACACTGAAGCTTTCTTT.

V is TRBV7-8 and J is TRBJ1-1; D perhaps matches TRBD1 (5 bases). The V end lost 5 bases, the J end lost 3 bases, and 10 bases lay between the germline ends. This CDR3 spans 13 amino acids. Germline V gene data show CDR1 as SGHVS and CDR2 as FQNEAQ. CDR3 nucleotide sequence: TGTGCCAGCAGCAGGGGAGGGTACACTGAAGCTTTCTTT. Translated, it gives CASSRGGYTEAFF. The whole variable domain, remainder taken from reference TRBV7-8 and TRBJ1-1, is GAGVSQSPRYKVAKRGQDVALRCDPISGHVSLFWYQQALGQGPEFLTYFQNEAQLDKSGLPSDRFFAERPEGSVSTLKIQRTQQEDSAVYLCASSRGGYTEAFFGQGTRLTVV.